Listed here is a single TCR beta chain. The germline gives CDR1 SGHTA, CDR2 FQGNSA. The ends were cut back, 0 bases at V and 7 bases at J, with 15 bases in the middle. The CDR3 contains 15 residues. This sample is part of a study of blood T cell repertoires in COVID-19. Background on the study: There were acute and convalescent COVID-19 samples, and they came from the United States, Italy and Spain. PBMCs, B-cell-depleted T cells, or T cells provided the cDNA or gDNA that made up the material.

The authors' processing: Amplification of reference gene primers was used by the study to estimate nucleated cell counts. Profiling relied on immunoSEQ multiplex PCR, and the TCRdb table lists in-frame clones only, not all of them. V and J calls and clone size are given by that table; D and trimming were obtained from the DNA. The sample consists of 120,000 or so clones, approximately 90% of them appearing once. The receptor was isolated from a human donor in a cohort sampled during active COVID-19. Source material: peripheral blood. The rearrangement uses TRBV7-2 and TRBJ1-1; TRBD1 is a possible D gene (5 bases). The CDR3 region is CASSLAGGVGGEAFF. The CDR3, as DNA: TGTGCCAGCAGCTTAGCGGGGGGGGTTGGTGGTGAAGCTTTCTTT.